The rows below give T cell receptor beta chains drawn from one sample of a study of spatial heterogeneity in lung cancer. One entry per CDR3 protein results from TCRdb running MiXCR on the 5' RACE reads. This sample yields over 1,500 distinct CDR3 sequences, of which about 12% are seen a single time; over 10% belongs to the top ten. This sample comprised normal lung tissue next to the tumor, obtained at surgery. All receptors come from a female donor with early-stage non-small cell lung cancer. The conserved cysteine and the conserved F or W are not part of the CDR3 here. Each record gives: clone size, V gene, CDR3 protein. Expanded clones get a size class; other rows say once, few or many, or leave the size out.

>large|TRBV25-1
ASSGSGHGYT
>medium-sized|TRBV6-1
ASSGDRVRDTQY
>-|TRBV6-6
ASSYPGLAGDTDTQY
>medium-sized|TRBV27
ASRTGAVNEQF
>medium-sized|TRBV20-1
SAKLAGQETQY
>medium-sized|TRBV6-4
ASSEEGGSSPLH
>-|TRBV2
ASYPTGPYEQY
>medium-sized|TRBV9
ASSVGDLRSGNTIY
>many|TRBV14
ASSQESRTALEAF
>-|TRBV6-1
ASSEWRGNEQY
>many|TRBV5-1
ASSFGSNPTYNEQF
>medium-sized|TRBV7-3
ASSPRGTPYNEQF
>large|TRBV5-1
ASSYQPTQETQY
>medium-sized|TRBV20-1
SARALSDTQY
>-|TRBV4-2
ASSRTGGRSNTEAF
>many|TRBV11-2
ASSLDQGGNQPQH
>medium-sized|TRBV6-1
ASSVAAGGSMETQY
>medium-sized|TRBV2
ASRGWTSGSQETQY
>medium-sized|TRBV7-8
ASSLAGAGNQPQH
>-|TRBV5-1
ASRLAGGETQY
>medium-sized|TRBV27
ASRGSDSYNEQF
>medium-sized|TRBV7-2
ASSLARRGQF
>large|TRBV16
ASSQSISGREKLF
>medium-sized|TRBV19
ASSIQGAHNEQF
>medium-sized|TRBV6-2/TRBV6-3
ASIQQGGRTEAF
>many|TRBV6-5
ALEGVEHCYEQY
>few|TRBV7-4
ASSLGREKLF
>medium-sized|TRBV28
AAASGLGIEQY
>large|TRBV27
ASSLNANREETQY
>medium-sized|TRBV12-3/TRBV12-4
ASSFINEQF
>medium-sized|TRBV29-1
SVEVNGRPYEQY
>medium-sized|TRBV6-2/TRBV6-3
ASTSTLFSEQF
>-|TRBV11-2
ASSSGPSSYNEQF
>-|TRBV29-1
SVEETQGGEQY
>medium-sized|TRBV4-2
ASSQVPAGGADTQY
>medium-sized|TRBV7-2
ASSLYTDTQY
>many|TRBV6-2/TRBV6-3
ASGEAKNIQY
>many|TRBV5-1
ASSYSGEEF
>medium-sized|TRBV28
ASTRTGMNTEAF
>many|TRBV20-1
SASGQSYYGYT
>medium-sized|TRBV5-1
ASSFQIGLSTDTQY
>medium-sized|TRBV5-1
ASSFRQSSSGANVLT
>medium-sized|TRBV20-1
SASGTSGRAETQY
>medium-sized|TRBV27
ASSPTGVTEAF
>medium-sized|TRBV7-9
ASSFSLSTDTQY
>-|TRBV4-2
ASSQVQGISYNEQF
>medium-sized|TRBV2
ASSAPSGMRNEQF
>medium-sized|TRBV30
AWSRLAGVIETQY
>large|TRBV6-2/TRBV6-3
ASSYGTGVDEQF
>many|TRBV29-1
SVQGSVSYGYT
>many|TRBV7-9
ASSFQPEQSNYGYT
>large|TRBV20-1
SARDVQGPGYT
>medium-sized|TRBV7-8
ASSSNGGTSGKETQY
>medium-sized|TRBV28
ASSLFSGPYEQY
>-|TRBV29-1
SALQGTNEKLF
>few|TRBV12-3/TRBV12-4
ASSFQYFREATQY
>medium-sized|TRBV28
ASSLDRGSWVQPQH